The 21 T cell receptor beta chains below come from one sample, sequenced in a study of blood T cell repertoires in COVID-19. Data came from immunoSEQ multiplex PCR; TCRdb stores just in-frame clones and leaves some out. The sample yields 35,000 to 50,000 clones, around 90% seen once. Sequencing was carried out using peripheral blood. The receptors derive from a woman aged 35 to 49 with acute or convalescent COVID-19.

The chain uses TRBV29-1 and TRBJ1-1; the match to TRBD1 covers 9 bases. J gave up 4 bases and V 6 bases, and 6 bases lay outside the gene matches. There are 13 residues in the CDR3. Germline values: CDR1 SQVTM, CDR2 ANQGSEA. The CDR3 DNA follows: TGCAGCGTGGGGGACAGGGCTGGCACTGAAGCTTTCTTT. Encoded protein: CSVGDRAGTEAFF. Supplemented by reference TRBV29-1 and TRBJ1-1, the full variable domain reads SAVISQKPSRDICQRGTSLTIQCQVDSQVTMMFWYRQQPGQSLTLIATANQGSEATYESGFVIDKFPISRPNLTFSTLTVSNMSPEDSSIYLCSVGDRAGTEAFFGQGTRLTVV.

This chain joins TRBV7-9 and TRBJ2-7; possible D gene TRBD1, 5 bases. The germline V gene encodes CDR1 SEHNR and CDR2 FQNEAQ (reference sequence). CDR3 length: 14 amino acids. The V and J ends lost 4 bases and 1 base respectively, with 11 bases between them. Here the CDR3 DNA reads TGTGCCAGCAGCTCTGACAGCTATTCCTACGAGCAGTACTTC. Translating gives CASSSDSYSYEQYF.

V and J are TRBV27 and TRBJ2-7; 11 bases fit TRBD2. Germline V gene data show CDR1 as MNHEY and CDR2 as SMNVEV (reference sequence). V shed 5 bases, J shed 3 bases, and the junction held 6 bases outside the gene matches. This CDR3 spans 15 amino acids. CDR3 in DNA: TGTGCCAGCAGTAGACTAGCGGGGCAGAACTACGAGCAGTACTTC. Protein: CASSRLAGQNYEQYF.

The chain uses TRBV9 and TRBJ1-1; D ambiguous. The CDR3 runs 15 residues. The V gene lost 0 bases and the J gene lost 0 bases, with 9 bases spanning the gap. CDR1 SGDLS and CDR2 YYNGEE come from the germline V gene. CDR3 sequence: CASSVAVDLNTEAFF. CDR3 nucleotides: TGTGCCAGCAGCGTAGCGGTGGACTTGAACACTGAAGCTTTCTTT.

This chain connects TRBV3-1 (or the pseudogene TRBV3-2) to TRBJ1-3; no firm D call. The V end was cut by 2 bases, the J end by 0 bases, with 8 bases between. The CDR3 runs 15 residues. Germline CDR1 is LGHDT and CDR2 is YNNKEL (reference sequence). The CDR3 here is CASSQIRSSGNTIYF. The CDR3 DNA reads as TGTGCCAGCAGCCAAATTAGGAGCTCTGGAAACACCATATATTTT.

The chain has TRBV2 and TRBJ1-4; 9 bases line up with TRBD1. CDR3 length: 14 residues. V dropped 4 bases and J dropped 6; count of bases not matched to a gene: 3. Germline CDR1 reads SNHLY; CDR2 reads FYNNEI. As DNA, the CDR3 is TGTGCCAGCAGTGCGGACAGGGGCTATGAAAAACTGTTTTTT. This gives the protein CASSADRGYEKLFF.

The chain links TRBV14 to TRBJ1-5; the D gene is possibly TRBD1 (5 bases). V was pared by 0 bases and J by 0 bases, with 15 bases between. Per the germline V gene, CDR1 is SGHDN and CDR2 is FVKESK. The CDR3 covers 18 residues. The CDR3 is CASSQDGIRVPSNQPQHF. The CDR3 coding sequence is TGTGCCAGCAGCCAAGATGGGATCAGGGTTCCTAGCAATCAGCCCCAGCATTTT.

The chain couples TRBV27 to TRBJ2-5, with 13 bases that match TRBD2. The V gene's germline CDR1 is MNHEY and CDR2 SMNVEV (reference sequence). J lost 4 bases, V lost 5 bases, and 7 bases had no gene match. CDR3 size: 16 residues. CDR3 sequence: CASSEVGLAGIETQYF. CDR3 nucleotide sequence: TGTGCCAGCAGTGAGGTGGGACTAGCGGGGATAGAGACCCAGTACTTC.

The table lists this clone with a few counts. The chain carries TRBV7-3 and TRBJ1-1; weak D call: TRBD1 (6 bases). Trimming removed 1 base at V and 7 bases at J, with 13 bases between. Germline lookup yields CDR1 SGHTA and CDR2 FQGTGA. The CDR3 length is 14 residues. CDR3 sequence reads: CASSLRGDIGEAFF. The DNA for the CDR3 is TGTGCCAGCAGCTTAAGAGGGGACATTGGTGAAGCTTTCTTT. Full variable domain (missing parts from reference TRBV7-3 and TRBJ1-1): GAGVSQTPSNKVTEKGKYVELRCDPISGHTALYWYRQSLGQGPEFLIYFQGTGAADDSGLPNDRFFAVRPEGSVSTLKIQRTERGDSAVYLCASSLRGDIGEAFFGQGTRLTVV.

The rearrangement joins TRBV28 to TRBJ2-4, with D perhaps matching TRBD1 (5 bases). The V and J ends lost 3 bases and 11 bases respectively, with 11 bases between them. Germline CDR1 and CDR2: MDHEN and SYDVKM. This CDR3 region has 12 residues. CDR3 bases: TGTGCCAGCAGTTTCCAGGGTCGTTTTCAGTACTTC. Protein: CASSFQGRFQYF.

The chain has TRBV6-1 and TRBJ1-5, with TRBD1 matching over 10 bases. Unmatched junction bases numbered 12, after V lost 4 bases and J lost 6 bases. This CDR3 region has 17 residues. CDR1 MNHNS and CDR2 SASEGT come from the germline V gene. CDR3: CASSGDRGGSLSQPQHF. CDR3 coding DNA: TGTGCCAGCAGTGGGGACAGGGGAGGGAGCTTAAGTCAGCCCCAGCATTTT.

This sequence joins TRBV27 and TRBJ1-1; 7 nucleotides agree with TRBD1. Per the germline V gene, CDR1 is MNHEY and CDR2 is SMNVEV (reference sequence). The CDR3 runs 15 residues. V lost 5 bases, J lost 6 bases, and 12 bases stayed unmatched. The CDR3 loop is CASSPRQGARAEAFF. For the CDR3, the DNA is TGTGCCAGCAGTCCAAGACAGGGTGCCCGGGCTGAAGCTTTCTTT.

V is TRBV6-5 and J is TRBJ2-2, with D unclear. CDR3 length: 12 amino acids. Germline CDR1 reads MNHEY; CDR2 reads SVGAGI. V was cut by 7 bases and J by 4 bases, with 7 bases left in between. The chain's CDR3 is CASTHSTGELFF. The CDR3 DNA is TGTGCCAGCACACATTCCACCGGGGAGCTGTTTTTT.

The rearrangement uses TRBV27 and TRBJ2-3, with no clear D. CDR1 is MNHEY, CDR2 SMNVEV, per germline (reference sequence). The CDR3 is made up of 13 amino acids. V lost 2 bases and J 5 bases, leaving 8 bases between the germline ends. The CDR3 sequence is CASSLNNQDTQYF. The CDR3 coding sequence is TGTGCCAGCAGTTTAAACAACCAAGATACGCAGTATTTT.

CDR3 in DNA: TGTGCCAGCAGCCAGGGGCCGGAAGCTTTCTTT. This gives the protein CASSQGPEAFF. J is TRBJ1-1 and V is TRBV3-1 (or the pseudogene TRBV3-2); TRBD1 might be the D (5 bases). CDR1 LGHDT and CDR2 YNNKEL come from the germline V gene (reference sequence). The CDR3 extends over 11 amino acids. V shed 3 bases and J shed 8 bases, with 7 bases lying between them.

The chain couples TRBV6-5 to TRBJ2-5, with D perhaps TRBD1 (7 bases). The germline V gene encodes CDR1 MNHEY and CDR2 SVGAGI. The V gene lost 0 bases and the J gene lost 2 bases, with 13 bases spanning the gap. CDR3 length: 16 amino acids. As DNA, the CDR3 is TGTGCCAGCAGTTACTCGCGGGGCAGGGGGCAAGAGACCCAGTACTTC. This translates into CASSYSRGRGQETQYF.

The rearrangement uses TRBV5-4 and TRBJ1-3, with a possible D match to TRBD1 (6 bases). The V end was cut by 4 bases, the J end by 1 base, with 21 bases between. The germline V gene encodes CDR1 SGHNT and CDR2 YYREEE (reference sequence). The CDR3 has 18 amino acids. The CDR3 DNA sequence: TGTGCCAGCAGCCCCATGATACAGGGTAGGGCTTCTGGAAACACCATATATTTT. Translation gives CASSPMIQGRASGNTIYF.

The CDR3 DNA reads as TGTGCCAGCAGTTACTCGAGTAGCGGGGGGGCTGGCGAGCAGTACTTC. Amino acid sequence: CASSYSSSGGAGEQYF. This chain connects TRBV6-2 or TRBV6-3 to TRBJ2-7, with 11 bases fitting TRBD2. This CDR3 contains 16 residues. V was clipped by 0 bases and J by 6 bases; unmatched bases: 7. Per germline, CDR1 MNHEY and CDR2 SVGEGT.

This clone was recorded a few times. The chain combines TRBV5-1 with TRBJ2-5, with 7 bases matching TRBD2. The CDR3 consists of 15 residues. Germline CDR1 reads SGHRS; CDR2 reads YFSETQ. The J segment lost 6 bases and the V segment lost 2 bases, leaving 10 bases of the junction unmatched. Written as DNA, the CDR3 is TGCGCCAGCAGCTTTGGCGGGAGTGTTGGGAAGACCCAGTACTTC. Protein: CASSFGGSVGKTQYF.

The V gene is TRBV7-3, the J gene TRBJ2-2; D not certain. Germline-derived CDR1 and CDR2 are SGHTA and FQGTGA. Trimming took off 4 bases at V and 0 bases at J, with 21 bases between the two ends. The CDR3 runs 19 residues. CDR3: CASSSSGWLGDANTGELFF. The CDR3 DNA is TGTGCCAGCAGCTCCTCCGGGTGGCTAGGAGACGCGAACACCGGGGAGCTGTTTTTT.

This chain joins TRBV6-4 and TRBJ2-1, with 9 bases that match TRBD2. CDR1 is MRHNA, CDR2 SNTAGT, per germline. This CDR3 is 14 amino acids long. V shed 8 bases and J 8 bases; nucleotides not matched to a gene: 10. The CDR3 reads CASSRSSGADEQFF. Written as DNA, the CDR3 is TGTGCCAGCTCTCGGTCTAGCGGGGCCGATGAGCAGTTCTTC.